This entry lists 20 T cell receptor beta chains sequenced from one sample in a study of sequential checkpoint blockade in melanoma. Some clones are missing from TCRdb's copy, which holds only in-frame ones; the method was immunoSEQ multiplex PCR. The repertoire holds some 10,000 clones, 60% to 75% seen once, with roughly 13% in the top ten. Treatment given: randomized to nivolumab then ipilimumab (arm A) or the reverse (arm B). This specimen was CD8+ T cells sorted from blood (inferred from file names), taken from a patient given nivolumab and ipilimumab in sequence. The source is a human donor with melanoma.

The chain uses TRBV4-2 and TRBJ1-1, with D possibly being TRBD1 (6 bases). From germline, CDR1 is LGHNA and CDR2 YNFKEQ. V was shortened by 0 bases and J by 3 bases, with 8 bases between the two germline ends. The CDR3 has 14 amino acids. For the CDR3, the DNA is TGTGCCAGCAGCCAAGAGGGGGCGGACACTGAAGCTTTCTTT. Translation: CASSQEGADTEAFF.

This rearrangement joins TRBV5-1 to TRBJ1-1, with 8 nucleotides matching TRBD1. The CDR3 is 15 amino acids. Trimming cost V 1 base and J 1 base; bases outside gene matches: 3. Germline CDR1 reads SGHRS; CDR2 reads YFSETQ. In nucleotides, the CDR3 is TGCGCCAGCAGCTTGTGGGACAGGTCGAACACTGAAGCTTTCTTT. This encodes CASSLWDRSNTEAFF.

The chain couples TRBV4-1 to TRBJ1-1; 7 nucleotides agree with TRBD1. The CDR3 consists of 15 residues. Germline values: CDR1 MGHRA, CDR2 YSYEKL. Germline trimming cut 2 bases from V and 4 bases from J; bases unmatched to any gene: 7. The CDR3 DNA follows: TGCGCCAGCAGCCAACCAGGGGGGTTGGGCACTGAAGCTTTCTTT. Protein product: CASSQPGGLGTEAFF.

J is TRBJ1-2 and V is TRBV9, with D tentatively TRBD1 (5 bases). Germline V CDR1 and CDR2: SGDLS, YYNGEE. This CDR3 comprises 18 residues. V was pared by 3 bases and J by 8 bases, with 29 bases between. CDR3 DNA: TGTGCCAGCAGCGAAGAACCCCCCCGGGTGCAGGGCCACCGGGGCTACACCTTC. Its protein product is CASSEEPPRVQGHRGYTF.

V and J are TRBV19 and TRBJ1-2; TRBD1 might be the D (6 bases). CDR3 length: 16 amino acids. The germline CDR1 and CDR2 sequences are LNHDA and SQIVND (reference sequence). Trimming stripped 0 bases from V and 2 bases from J, with 13 bases between. The CDR3 bases are TGTGCCAGTAGTATAGAAACAGGGACGTTGAACTATGGCTACACCTTC. Encoded protein: CASSIETGTLNYGYTF.

This clone was seen just once. The chain uses TRBV7-9 and TRBJ1-1, with a weak D call TRBD1 (5 bases). Deletions cut 4 bases from V and 0 bases from J, with 9 bases between. This CDR3 is 14 amino acids long. Germline loops: CDR1 SEHNR, CDR2 FQNEAQ (reference sequence). The CDR3 sequence is CASSYGGLNTEAFF. In DNA form, the CDR3 reads TGTGCCAGCAGCTATGGGGGGTTGAACACTGAAGCTTTCTTT.

This clone was observed a handful of times. V gene TRBV5-6 combines with J gene TRBJ2-7; D remains ambiguous. V was pared by 4 bases and J by 3 bases, with 8 bases between. The CDR3 sequence is 12 residues long. Germline V gene data show CDR1 as SGHDT and CDR2 as YYEEEE. The CDR3 sequence is CASSPRHYEQYF. The DNA for the CDR3 is TGTGCCAGCAGCCCCCGACACTACGAGCAGTACTTC.

The chain couples TRBV4-2 to TRBJ2-2; possible D gene TRBD2, 6 bases. V was cut by 4 bases and J by 5 bases, with 14 bases left in between. This CDR3 has 15 residues. From germline, CDR1 is LGHNA and CDR2 YNFKEQ. CDR3 loop: CASSPRDSGTGELFF. In nucleotides, the CDR3 is TGTGCCAGCAGCCCCCGGGACTCGGGGACCGGGGAGCTGTTTTTT.

The chain is built from TRBV6-4 and TRBJ2-1, with 9 bases identical to TRBD2. The CDR3 covers 14 residues. V lost 3 bases, J lost 8 bases, and 5 bases stayed unmatched. The germline V gene has CDR1 MRHNA and CDR2 SNTAGT. This CDR3 reads CASSEAGGWDEQFF. The CDR3 region has the DNA TGTGCCAGCAGTGAGGCGGGAGGGTGGGATGAGCAGTTCTTC.

In this sample, this clone turned up once. The chain carries TRBV27 and TRBJ2-1, with 8 bases fitting TRBD2. This CDR3 is 15 amino acids long. CDR1 MNHEY and CDR2 SMNVEV come from the germline V gene (reference sequence). V lost 3 bases, J lost 6 bases, and 7 bases stayed unmatched. In nucleotides, the CDR3 is TGTGCCAGCAGTTTGGGGACTAGTAAGGGCAATGAGCAGTTCTTC. Protein product: CASSLGTSKGNEQFF.

The chain joins TRBV14 to TRBJ1-2; TRBD1 matches 10 bases. With V trimmed by 5 bases and J by 0 bases, 6 bases remained unmatched. The CDR3 has 16 amino acids. Germline CDR1 is SGHDN and CDR2 is FVKESK. Written as DNA, the CDR3 is TGTGCCAGCAGCGCCGGGACAGGGGCCGCTAACTATGGCTACACCTTC. It translates to CASSAGTGAANYGYTF.

This clone was seen only once. This chain joins TRBV27 and TRBJ2-7; D gene unclear. CDR3 size: 13 residues. Germline V gene data show CDR1 as MNHEY and CDR2 as SMNVEV (reference sequence). Trimming removed 2 bases at V and 0 bases at J, with 5 bases between. The CDR3 DNA sequence: TGTGCCAGCAGTTTACACAGCTCCTACGAGCAGTACTTC. This gives the protein CASSLHSSYEQYF.

Sample share makes this clone hyperexpanded. The chain carries TRBV18 and TRBJ1-2, with unresolved D. This CDR3 is 14 amino acids long. V lost 0 bases and J 4 bases, leaving 9 bases between the germline ends. Per germline, CDR1 KGHSH and CDR2 LQKENI. CDR3 sequence (DNA): TGTGCCAGCTCACCACCTACAGAGTCCTATGGCTACACCTTC. This encodes CASSPPTESYGYTF.

V and J are TRBV7-2 and TRBJ1-5; a possible D gene is TRBD1 (5 bases). Germline lookup yields CDR1 SGHTA and CDR2 FQGNSA. The CDR3 runs to 15 residues. The V end was cut by 1 base, the J end by 5 bases, with 12 bases between. For the CDR3, the DNA is TGTGCCAGCAGCTTAGAGGGCAGGGTAGATCAGCCCCAGCATTTT. It is translated as CASSLEGRVDQPQHF.

In nucleotides, the CDR3 is TGCGCCAGCAGCTCGCTACAGGGCGGCTATGGCTACACCTTC. Protein sequence: CASSSLQGGYGYTF. V usage is TRBV5-1 and J usage is TRBJ1-2; TRBD1 might be the D (6 bases). The CDR3 extends over 14 amino acids. V was clipped by 3 bases and J by 4 bases, with 13 bases between them. CDR1 and CDR2 from the germline V gene are SGHRS and YFSETQ.

By sample share, this clone is large. CDR3 amino acids: CAISEETPTGELFF. The CDR3 DNA sequence: TGTGCCATCAGTGAGGAGACACCAACCGGGGAGCTGTTTTTT. This rearrangement joins TRBV10-3 to TRBJ2-2, with D unresolved. Germline-derived CDR1 and CDR2 are ENHRY and SYGVKD. This CDR3 has 14 residues. V was shortened by 2 bases and J by 5 bases, with 9 bases between the two germline ends.

The V and J genes are TRBV27 and TRBJ1-5, with 8 bases identical to TRBD1. V was clipped by 5 bases and J by 9 bases; unmatched bases: 15. Germline CDR1 MNHEY, CDR2 SMNVEV (reference sequence). The CDR3 runs to 16 residues. The CDR3: CASSPWTGLAPGPQHF. DNA of the CDR3: TGTGCCAGCAGTCCCTGGACAGGGTTGGCACCGGGGCCCCAGCATTTT.

There are a few counts of this clone. The rearrangement links TRBV7-6 to TRBJ1-1; 7 bases agree with TRBD1. Trimming removed 5 bases from V and 4 bases from J; junction bases left unmatched: 1. Germline CDR1 reads SGHVS; CDR2 reads FNYEAQ. This CDR3 region has 12 residues. The CDR3, as DNA: TGTGCCAGCAGCCAGGGGGTCACTGAAGCTTTCTTT. It specifies CASSQGVTEAFF.

V and J are TRBV6-5 and TRBJ2-1, with a weak D call TRBD1 (6 bases). This CDR3 comprises 15 residues. Germline assignment: CDR1 MNHEY and CDR2 SVGAGI. Deletions cut 5 bases from V and 1 base from J, with 12 bases between. CDR3 sequence reads: CASSNRAWSYNEQFF. The CDR3, as DNA: TGTGCCAGCAGTAACAGGGCCTGGTCCTACAATGAGCAGTTCTTC.

This clone was recorded once. The chain links TRBV7-9 to TRBJ1-2, with TRBD1 matching 7 bases. Germline V gene sequence: CDR1 SEHNR, CDR2 FQNEAQ (reference sequence). The J segment lost 0 bases and the V segment lost 4 bases, leaving 2 bases of the junction unmatched. There are 14 residues in the CDR3. The DNA for the CDR3 is TGTGCCAGCAGCTCAACAGGGGCTAACTATGGCTACACCTTC. The encoded protein is CASSSTGANYGYTF.